Listed below are T cell receptor beta chains from one sample, sequenced in a study of radiation and T cells in renal cell carcinoma. TCRdb keeps only in-frame clones here, not all; method: immunoSEQ multiplex PCR. The sample holds about 95,000 clones, about 88% seen once. Sequencing used blood, obtained from a patient whose treatment included radiotherapy and nephrectomy. The receptor source for this set is a man over 45 with renal cell carcinoma. Each CDR3 is given without its conserved first and last residue.

TRBJ2-6 | TRBV7-9 | ASSLVGGRFSGANVLT
TRBJ2-3 | TRBV6-5 | ASSDRLAGDTQY
TRBJ2-2 | TRBV5-8 | ASSSGLVGTGELF
TRBJ1-2 | TRBV11-3 | ASRFNRGRRCYGYT
TRBJ1-2 | TRBV7-2 | ASSSRRGFGYGYT
TRBJ2-1 | TRBV29-1 | SVVPRANEQF
TRBJ2-7 | TRBV28 | ASTRDTSYEQY
. | TRBV6-5 | ASSYQMGVVRYEQY
TRBJ2-1 | TRBV19 | ASSISEGGEQF
TRBJ2-3 | TRBV5-1 | ASSTGAEQGTDTQY
TRBJ1-5 | TRBV19 | ASMLAGQPQH
TRBJ1-3 | TRBV2 | ASTRQGNSGNTIY
TRBJ1-1 | TRBV30 | AWALGDTEAF
TRBJ1-3 | TRBV7-9 | AIPTGGDSSGNTIY